This T cell receptor beta chain was recovered during a study of CD8 T cells in ankylosing spondylitis (dated by TCRdb to 2017 to 2019). Concerning the study at large: T cell receptor beta repertoires were profiled in healthy donors and ankylosing spondylitis patients so that disease-linked TCR variants could be found. The full study cohort was made up of approximately 24 ankylosing spondylitis patients and 108 healthy donors. Peripheral blood samples were taken, and synovial fluid was additionally collected from ankylosing spondylitis patients. The investigation overall reported the following: Some TCR beta motif variants had previously been reported in synovial fluid and blood of reactive arthritis patients, which suggested common disease-initiation mechanisms. Significant enrichment of the disease-linked clones was reported in matched synovial fluid samples from ankylosing spondylitis patients. Blood from ankylosing spondylitis patients appeared to be characterized by a TCR beta motif composed of 7 to 9 highly homologous amino acid variants. The disease-linked clones showed a CD8+ phenotype and occurred at relatively low frequencies in peripheral blood.

The trim is 4 bases for V and 7 bases for J, with a gap of 17 bases between the germline ends. Reading the germline V gene gives CDR1 SGHRS and CDR2 YFSETQ. Measured from the cysteine to the phenylalanine, the CDR3 is 15 residues long. Only the CDR3 region is kept as DNA, spanning 45 bases read in frame from base 1. This clonotype was recorded at least ten times. What antigen it recognizes has not been identified. No quality values exist for individual bases; no much larger clone is one base distant. Sequencing was carried out with an Illumina HiSeq 2500. Quantitative 5'-RACE with molecular barcodes was used to prepare TCR beta libraries. The paper's processing steps were these. Disease-linked TCR variants were identified with a new computational method built on a probabilistic model of VDJ rearrangement. Starting from the raw public reads, TCRdb applied fastp trimming at Q25, assembled clones with MiXCR and retained in-frame beta chains. Rows matching on CDR3 protein sequence are summarized as one entry with the most common DNA and genes. The V and J calls reflect TCRdb's pipeline rather than the authors' work. The sample table contains around 210,000 distinct CDR3 sequences; only one count was recorded for under 8.5% of them. The ten largest clones capture around 4.9% of the sample.

The TCR originated in a female donor with ankylosing spondylitis or in good health (not recorded which). Sequencing was carried out using blood, either unsorted or a sorted T cell fraction (not recorded which). The sequence joins TRBV5-1 to TRBJ2-2; TRBD1 is a possible D gene, resting on 6 matching bases. The nucleotide sequence is given as TGCGCCAGCAGCCTGACTTCAGGGGCAGTCGGGGAGCTGTTTTTT. The resulting protein is CASSLTSGAVGELFF.